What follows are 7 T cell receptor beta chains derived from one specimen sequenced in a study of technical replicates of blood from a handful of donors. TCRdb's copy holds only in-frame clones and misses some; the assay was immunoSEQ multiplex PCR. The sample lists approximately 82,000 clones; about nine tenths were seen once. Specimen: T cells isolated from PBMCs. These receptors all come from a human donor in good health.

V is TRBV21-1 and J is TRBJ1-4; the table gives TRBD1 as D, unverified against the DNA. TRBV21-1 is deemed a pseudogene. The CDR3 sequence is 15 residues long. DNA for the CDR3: TGTGCCAGCAGAAGCCAGGGCCAAACTAATGAAAAACTGTTTTTT. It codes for CASRSQGQTNEKLFF.

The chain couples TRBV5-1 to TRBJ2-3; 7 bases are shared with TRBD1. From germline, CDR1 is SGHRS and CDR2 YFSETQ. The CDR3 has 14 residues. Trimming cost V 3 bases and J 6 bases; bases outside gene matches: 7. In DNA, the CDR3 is TGCGCCAGCAGCTCCGGGACAGTCTCGGATACGCAGTATTTT. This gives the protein CASSSGTVSDTQYF.

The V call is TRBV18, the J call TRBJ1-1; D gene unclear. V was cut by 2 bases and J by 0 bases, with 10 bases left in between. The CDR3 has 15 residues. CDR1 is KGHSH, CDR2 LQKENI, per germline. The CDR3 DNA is TGTGCCAGCTCACCATACGCGGGGATGAACACTGAAGCTTTCTTT. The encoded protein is CASSPYAGMNTEAFF.

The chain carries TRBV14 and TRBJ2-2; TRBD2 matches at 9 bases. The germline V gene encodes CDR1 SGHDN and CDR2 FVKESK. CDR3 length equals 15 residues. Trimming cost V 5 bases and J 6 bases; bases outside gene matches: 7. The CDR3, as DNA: TGTGCCAGCAGCTCTGTAGCGGGAGCGGCCGGGGAGCTGTTTTTT. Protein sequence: CASSSVAGAAGELFF. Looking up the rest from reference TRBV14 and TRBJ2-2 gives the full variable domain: EAGVTQFPSHSVIEKGQTVTLRCDPISGHDNLYWYRRVMGKEIKFLLHFVKESKQDESGMPNNRFLAERTGGTYSTLKVQPAELEDSGVYFCASSSVAGAAGELFFGEGSRLTVL.

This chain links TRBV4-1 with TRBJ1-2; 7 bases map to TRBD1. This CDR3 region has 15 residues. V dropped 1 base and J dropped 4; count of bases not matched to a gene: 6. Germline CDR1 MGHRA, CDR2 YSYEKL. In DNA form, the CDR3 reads TGCGCCAGCAGCCAAGGGGACAGCCAAGTCTATGGCTACACCTTC. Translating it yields CASSQGDSQVYGYTF.

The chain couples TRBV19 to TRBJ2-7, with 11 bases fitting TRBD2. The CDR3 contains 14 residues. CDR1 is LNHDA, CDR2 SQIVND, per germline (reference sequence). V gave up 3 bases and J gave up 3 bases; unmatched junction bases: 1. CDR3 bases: TGTGCCAGTAGTATGACTAGCGGGATCTACGAGCAGTACTTC. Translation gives CASSMTSGIYEQYF. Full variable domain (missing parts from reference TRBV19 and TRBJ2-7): DGGITQSPKYLFRKEGQNVTLSCEQNLNHDAMYWYRQDPGQGLRLIYYSQIVNDFQKGDIAEGYSVSREKKESFPLTVTSAQKNPTAFYLCASSMTSGIYEQYFGPGTRLTVT.

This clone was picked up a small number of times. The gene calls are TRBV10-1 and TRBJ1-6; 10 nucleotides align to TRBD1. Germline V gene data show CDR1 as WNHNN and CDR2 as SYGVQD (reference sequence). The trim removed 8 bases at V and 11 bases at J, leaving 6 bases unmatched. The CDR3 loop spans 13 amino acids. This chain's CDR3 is CASAPGQGPPLHF. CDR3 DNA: TGCGCCAGCGCCCCGGGACAGGGGCCACCCCTCCACTTT.